This entry features one T cell receptor (beta chain) sequence. The target of this receptor is not known. The record has no base qualities; no much larger clone is one base away. The data originate from a study of blood T cell repertoires in COVID-19 (dated by TCRdb to 2020 to 2021). Concerning the study at large: The collaborator samples originated in the United States, Italy and Spain and spanned the acute and convalescent phases of COVID-19. The sample metadata nearly always contained a de-identified subject ID, COVID-19 status, age in years and sex. The samples were drawn from the first 160 participants of the ongoing ImmuneRACE study and from 950 to 1,500 subjects provided by 6 global collaborators. A freely available public database, intended as a resource for researchers studying the immune response to SARS-CoV-2, is where the repertoires were released. HLA class I and class II types, where available, came from metadata supplied by the sample provider rather than from assay-based typing. Subjects who had been exposed to COVID-19, were actively infected with it, or had recovered from it provided the deeply sampled blood TCRbeta repertoires that made up the dataset. The prospective study material was composed of cDNA or gDNA derived from T cells, B-cell-depleted T cells, or PBMCs. The paper's findings and limits, for the study overall: The quantity of clinical and demographic metadata differed by source and by participant and was supplied without curation.

Whole blood was collected in K2EDTA tubes by collaborating institutions according to the institutions' own protocols. For TCRbeta analysis, collaborators shipped samples as frozen whole blood, isolated PBMCs, or DNA extracted from either of those sample types. The immunoSEQ Assay, a bias-controlled multiplex PCR, was used to amplify TCRbeta CDR3 regions from genomic DNA. In the paper's pipeline: The number of nucleated cells in each sample was estimated from the amplification of reference gene primers within the assay. To quantify the absolute abundance of each unique TCRbeta CDR3 rearrangement, sequence reads were collapsed and filtered. Productive Simpson clonality was computed per sample as the square root of Simpson's diversity index over productive rearrangements. Imported from immuneACCESS, the table was reduced by TCRdb to in-frame sequences with V and J called. These copies leave out some clones; in studies compared against another copy, an unresolved V gene accounts for under half, and the cause of the remainder is not known. V, J and clone size are taken as reported in that table, and D and trimming were inferred from the DNA itself. The sample records about 250,000 clones, 65% to 90% of which are singletons. The ten most abundant clones make up 4.5% to 6% of the sample.

Trimming at the junction amounts to 2 bases on V and 4 bases on J, and the germline ends lie 14 bases apart. CDR1 is given as MNHNS and CDR2 as SASEGT, both from the germline V gene. Including cysteine and phenylalanine, the CDR3 has 15 amino acids. The read is trimmed to its CDR3 DNA, 45 bases read in frame from base 1. The origin of this receptor is an elderly woman with active or convalescent COVID-19. Recombination connected TRBV6-1 to TRBJ1-1; a tentative D call is TRBD1 (5 bases match). Material: peripheral blood. The DNA reads TGTGCCAGCAGTGAAATTAGCGCGGGGGTCACTGAAGCTTTCTTT. Translated, it gives CASSEISAGVTEAFF.